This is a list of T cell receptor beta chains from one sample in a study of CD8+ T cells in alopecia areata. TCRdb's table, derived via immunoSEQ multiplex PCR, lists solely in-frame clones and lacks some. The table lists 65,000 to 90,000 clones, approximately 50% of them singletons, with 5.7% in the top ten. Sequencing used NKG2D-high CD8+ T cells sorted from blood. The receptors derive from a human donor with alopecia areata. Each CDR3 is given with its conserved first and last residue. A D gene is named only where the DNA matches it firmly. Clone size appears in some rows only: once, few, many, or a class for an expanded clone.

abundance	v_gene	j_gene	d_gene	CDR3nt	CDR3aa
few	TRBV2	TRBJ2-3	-	TGTGCCAGCAGTGGGAGTGAAGATACGCAGTATTTT	CASSGSEDTQYF
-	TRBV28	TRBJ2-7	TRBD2	TGTGCCAGCAGTTTAGGGCGGGGGTTACACGAGCAGTACTTC	CASSLGRGLHEQYF
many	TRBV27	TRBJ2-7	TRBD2	TGTGCCAGCAGCTCCGGACTAGCGGGAGGCCTTACCGGTGGGCAGTACTTC	CASSSGLAGGLTGGQYF
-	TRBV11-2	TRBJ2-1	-	TGTGCCAGCAGCTTAGTTTGGTCAGTGGGGCGGGGCTCCTACAATGAGCAGTTCTTC	CASSLVWSVGRGSYNEQFF
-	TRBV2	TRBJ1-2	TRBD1	TGTGCCATTTTTCCCCGGGAGGGGGCGCGAGGCTACACCTTC	CAIFPREGARGYTF
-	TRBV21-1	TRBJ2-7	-	TGTGCCAGCAGCGGGGGGAGGTTGTGTGAGCAGTACTTC	CASSGGRLCEQYF
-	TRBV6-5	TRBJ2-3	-	TGTGCCAGCAGTGTCGTGGGCGGGTATGCAGATACGCAGTATTTT	CASSVVGGYADTQYF
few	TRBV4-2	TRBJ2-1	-	TGTGCCAGCAGCCAAGACCCCGGGGTTAGCTCCTACAATGAGCAGTTCTTC	CASSQDPGVSSYNEQFF
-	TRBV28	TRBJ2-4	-	TGTGCCAGCAGTGGGGGAAACATTCAGTACTTC	CASSGGNIQYF
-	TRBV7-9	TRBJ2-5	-	TGTGCCAGCAGCCCGCGCGGAGGGCACCAAGAGACCCAGTACTTC	CASSPRGGHQETQYF
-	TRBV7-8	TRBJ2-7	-	TGTGCCAGCAGCCTATATCAGGGGCCCTCCTACGAGCAGTACTTC	CASSLYQGPSYEQYF
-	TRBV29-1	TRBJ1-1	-	TGCAGCGTTGAAGGGGGGAACAGCTACACTGAAGCTTTCTTT	CSVEGGNSYTEAFF
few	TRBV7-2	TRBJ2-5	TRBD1	TGTGCCAGCAGCCATGGACAGGGGTTGGAGACCCAGTACTTC	CASSHGQGLETQYF
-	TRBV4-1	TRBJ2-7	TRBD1	TGCGCCAGCAGCCAAGAGGGGACAGGGGCCTACGAGCAGTACTTC	CASSQEGTGAYEQYF
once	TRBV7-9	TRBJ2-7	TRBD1	TGTGCCAGCAGCGTATGGGACAGGGGGCAGTCCTACGAGCAGTACTTC	CASSVWDRGQSYEQYF
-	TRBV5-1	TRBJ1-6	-	TGCGCCAGCTCCCGGGCAGGGCGAGAGTCACCCCTCCACTTT	CASSRAGRESPLHF
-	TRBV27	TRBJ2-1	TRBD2	TGTACCAGCAGTCCTAGCGGAAATGAGCAGTTCTTC	CTSSPSGNEQFF
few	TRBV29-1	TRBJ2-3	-	TGCAGCGCGGGGGTCCACACAGATACGCAGTATTTT	CSAGVHTDTQYF
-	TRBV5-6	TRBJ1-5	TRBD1	TGTGCCAGCAGCCTGGGGACAGCGAGCAATCAGCCCCAGCATTTT	CASSLGTASNQPQHF
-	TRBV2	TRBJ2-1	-	TGTGCCAGCACTGATAATCTGGGCGCCTACAATGAGCAGTTCTTC	CASTDNLGAYNEQFF
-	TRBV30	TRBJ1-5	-	TGTGCCTGGAGTTTCTTGGATCAGCCCCAGCATTTT	CAWSFLDQPQHF
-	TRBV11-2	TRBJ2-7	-	TGTGCCAGCACCCGTCCGGGACTGGTCGTCTTC	CASTRPGLVVF
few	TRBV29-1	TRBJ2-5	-	TGCAGCGTGAATGACGGAGAGTATGAGACCCAGTACTTC	CSVNDGEYETQYF
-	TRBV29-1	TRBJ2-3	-	TGCAGCGCTGAGGGGCCGGGGGAGAACTCAGATACGCAGTATTTT	CSAEGPGENSDTQYF
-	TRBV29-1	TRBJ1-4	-	TGCAGCGTTGGGACGGGAACTAATGAAAAACTGTTTTTT	CSVGTGTNEKLFF
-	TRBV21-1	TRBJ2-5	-	TGTGCCAGCAAGGGACGGAAACAAGAGACCCAGTACTTC	CASKGRKQETQYF
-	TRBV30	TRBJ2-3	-	TGTGCCTGGAGAGGGACCCATACGCAGTATTTT	CAWRGTHTQYF